Given below is one T cell receptor beta chain in context. Its antigen is currently unknown. The germline V gene encodes CDR1 MNHEY and CDR2 SVGEGT. The CDR3 extends over 18 amino acids. Trimming shortened V by 2 bases and J by 0 bases, and 16 bases separated the two germline ends. Sequencing used immunoSEQ multiplex PCR; TCRdb keeps in-frame clones, though not all of them. The sample holds about 120,000 clones, roughly 90% seen once. This sample is part of a study of T cell responses to AZD1222 COVID-19 vaccine. General observations from the study: Clonal diversity was possibly underestimated; the donors were predominantly white British and more often female.

The sample in question was peripheral blood, obtained on day 0 of AZD1222 vaccination. V and J are TRBV6-2 or TRBV6-3 and TRBJ1-4; D is unresolved. This TCR derives from an adult in good health. CDR3 residues: CASSYDVGHLATNEKLFF. The CDR3, as DNA: TGTGCCAGCAGTTACGACGTCGGGCACCTGGCAACTAATGAAAAACTGTTTTTT.